The sequence of this TCR beta chain was determined in a study of shared clonotypes between healthy human individuals. Per the germline V gene, CDR1 is MGHRA and CDR2 is YSYEKL. With 0 bases clipped from V and 5 bases from J, the junction kept 14 bases outside the gene matches. This CDR3 region has 19 residues. In the original processing: Junction-only sequences without quality scores came from ImmunoSEQ, so filtering differed. Sequencing used immunoSEQ multiplex PCR; TCRdb keeps in-frame clones, though not all of them. V and J calls and clone size are those listed in that table; D and trimming were worked out from the DNA. The table records some 1,100,000 clones, 75% to 85% of them present only once.

The sequence came from a man younger than 35 in good health. Some clones in this sample may be carry-over from other donors' samples. The sample taken for sequencing was memory CD4+ T cells from PBMCs. The subset is: CD45RA-negative fraction. The chain combines TRBV4-1 with TRBJ2-5, with 11 positions matching TRBD2. CDR3 sequence: CASSQDWASGRFRGETQYF. The CDR3 DNA reads as TGCGCCAGCAGCCAAGATTGGGCTAGCGGGAGGTTTCGGGGTGAGACCCAGTACTTC.